A single sample is the source of the 3 T cell receptor beta chains below, sequenced in a study of early T cells in non-severe SARS-CoV-2 infection. Using its own MiXCR run on the 5' RACE reads, TCRdb lists one record per CDR3 protein. Of some 67,000 distinct CDR3 sequences listed, 13% were seen once; the top ten hold 4.5% to 6.5%. Source material: whole blood. These receptors were taken from an adult who was a healthcare worker with PCR-confirmed SARS-CoV-2 infection or an uninfected control (not recorded which).

This clonotype was recorded many times. This chain links TRBV11-2 with TRBJ2-1; 7 bases agree with TRBD2. The CDR3 is 13 amino acids. The germline V gene encodes CDR1 SGHAT and CDR2 FQNNGV. The V and J ends lost 4 bases and 11 bases, in that order; junction bases with no gene match: 8. This chain's CDR3 is CASSYSESGKQFF. The CDR3 DNA follows: TGTGCCAGCAGCTACTCCGAGAGCGGGAAGCAGTTCTTC.

This clonotype was counted a few times. This rearrangement joins TRBV20-1 to TRBJ2-1; D remains ambiguous. CDR3 length: 14 amino acids. Looked up from germline, CDR1 is DFQATT and CDR2 is SNEGSKA (reference sequence). V lost 0 bases to trimming and J lost 0 bases, with 6 bases between them. In DNA, the CDR3 is TGCAGTGCTAGAGATCCGAACTCCTACAATGAGCAGTTCTTC. Translated, it gives CSARDPNSYNEQFF.

Comment on this clonotype: This may be a read error, as it is one base from a much larger clone. The conserved phenylalanine or tryptophan is not found at the CDR3 terminus, so this likely reflects a read error. The chain is built from TRBV4-2 and TRBJ2-5; 8 bases map to TRBD1. Germline CDR1 LGHNA, CDR2 YNFKEQ. The CDR3 totals 17 residues. V was clipped by 2 bases and J by 1 base; unmatched bases: 9. The CDR3 DNA reads as TGTGCCAGCAGCCAACCTGGCAGGGGGCTTGGCCAAGAGACCCAGTACTCC. It translates to CASSQPGRGLGQETQYS.